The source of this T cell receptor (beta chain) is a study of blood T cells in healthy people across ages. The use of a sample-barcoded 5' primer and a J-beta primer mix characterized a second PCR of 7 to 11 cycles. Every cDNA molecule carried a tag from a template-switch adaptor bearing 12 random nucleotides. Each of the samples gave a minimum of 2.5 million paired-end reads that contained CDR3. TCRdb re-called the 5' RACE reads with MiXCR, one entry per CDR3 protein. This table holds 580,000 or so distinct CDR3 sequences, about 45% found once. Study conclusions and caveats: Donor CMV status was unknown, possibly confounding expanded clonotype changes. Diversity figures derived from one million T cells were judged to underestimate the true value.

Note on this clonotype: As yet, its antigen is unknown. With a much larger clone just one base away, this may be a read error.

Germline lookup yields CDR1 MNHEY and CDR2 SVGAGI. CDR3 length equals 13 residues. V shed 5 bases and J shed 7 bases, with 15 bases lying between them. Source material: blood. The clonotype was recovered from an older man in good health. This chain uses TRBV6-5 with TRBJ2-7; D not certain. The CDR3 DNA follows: TGTGCCAGCAGTCCATATACCCACAATGAGCAGTACTTC. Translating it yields CASSPYTHNEQYF.